This T cell receptor (beta chain) was obtained from a study of OX40 agonist ivuxolimab in advanced cancers. For the study at large: Every 2 weeks, ivuxolimab was infused into the patients intravenously at between 0.01 and 10 mg/kg. Study-wide results and caveats: Also present in some nonresponders was a low level of normalized T-cell clonal expansion.

A word on this clone: Its specificity is unknown.

The length of the CDR3 is 15 residues. Germline V gene data show CDR1 as LNHDA and CDR2 as SQIVND (reference sequence). The V end was cut by 5 bases, the J end by 3 bases, with 14 bases between. Clones were read by immunoSEQ multiplex PCR, and TCRdb kept only the in-frame ones, dropping some. The sample includes over 30,000 clones, approximately 80% of them seen just once. The input for sequencing was CD4+ or CD8+ T cells sorted from blood, taken in a trial of the OX40 agonist ivuxolimab. The TCR was taken from an adult with an advanced solid tumor such as melanoma, head and neck, liver or kidney cancer. The gene calls are TRBV19 and TRBJ1-3; unclear D gene. For the CDR3, the DNA is TGTGCCAGTAGTCCCCACGGGTCCCGTGGAAACACCATATATTTT. The encoded protein is CASSPHGSRGNTIYF.